This T cell receptor beta chain was obtained from a study of T cell responses to AZD1222 COVID-19 vaccine (dated by TCRdb to about 2021). Context from the whole study: A total of 230 to 250 trial participants underwent TCR sequencing, of whom 207 had received two doses of AZD1222 and 26 had received two doses of the MenACWY control vaccine. Enrollment into the trials was organized by age into subgroups of 18-55, 56-69 and 70-plus years, and those subgroups contained roughly 150, 30 and 60 TCR-sequenced participants, respectively. Broad study findings and their caveats: The 56-69-year group was small, and its depth increase did not reach significance, likely because of low power. Most participants were white British and females outnumbered males, and the authors suggested that clonal diversity may have been underestimated. Conclusions about previously exposed vaccinees are limited, since just six AZD1222 recipients were seropositive for SARS-CoV-2 at baseline. Epitopes outside the regions mutated in the B.1.351 and B.1.1.7 variants were reportedly recognized by nearly half of the unique spike-specific TCRs. After two AZD1222 doses, both the breadth and the depth of spike-specific TCRs were significantly higher than at day 0 and than in MenACWY recipients. No day 14 peak-response samples were available, so repertoires were characterized only after the peak T cell response. CD4 TCRs associated with the vaccine covered the entire spike protein, and the dominant responses were in regions 160-218 and 743-854.

Based on the germline V gene, the CDR1 and CDR2 sequences are SNHLY and FYNNEI. The CDR3 covers 14 residues, taking in both the cysteine and the phenylalanine. The read is trimmed to its CDR3 DNA, 42 bases read in frame from base 1. The germline V and J ends show losses of 7 bases and 7 bases respectively, and no gene match explains 8 bases of the junction. On this clone: Its antigen target is currently unknown. The input lacks base qualities; no much larger clone sits a single base away.

Interpreted using the paper, the time point label stands for: about 28 days (+/-7) after the second vaccine dose. AZD1222 recipients whose second dose came at about 4 weeks and those whose second dose came at about 12 weeks were combined into one group, since spike-specific TCR depth and breadth did not differ between the two schedules. Vaccinee samples came from UK trials COV001 and COV002, including a single-blind randomized controlled phase 2/3 trial of AZD1222 (ChAdOx1 nCoV-19) in healthy adults. For TCRbeta chain sequencing, PBMC samples from trial participants were taken at day 0 and at day 28 after the second dose. The CDR3 regions of human TCRbeta chains were analyzed by immunosequencing. In the authors' own workflow: Repertoire TCRs were checked for matches against a reference library of SARS-CoV-2-specific TCRs that had been generated using the MIRA antigen-specificity platform. Breadth was defined as the fraction of unique TCRs that were SARS-CoV-2-associated, and depth was defined as the fraction of total T cells that were SARS-CoV-2-associated. Using the MIRA data, each spike-specific TCR was mapped to the spike region that the TCR reacts to and placed in a CD4 or CD8 class. Log10-transformed breadth and depth values were compared by one-way ANOVA with Sidak's multiple comparisons tests. TCRdb retrieved this table from immuneACCESS and kept in-frame rearrangements only. Not all clones are present; in checked studies, unresolved V genes account for under half, and no reason is known for the remainder. The V and J calls and clone size were taken over from that table, and D and trimming were inferred from the DNA. The sample data list some 96,000 clones, and 84% of these were observed just once. The top ten hold 12% to 15% of the sample.

The TCR originated in an adult who received the AZD1222 COVID-19 vaccine. The sample here was peripheral blood, taken 28 days after the second AZD1222 dose. Recombination joined TRBV2 with TRBJ1-5; 9 junctional bases match TRBD1. This receptor carries the CDR3 CASNPGQGRQPQHF. The sequence in DNA is TGTGCCAGCAATCCGGGACAGGGTCGGCAGCCCCAGCATTTT.